Following are 27 T cell receptor beta chains from one sample sequenced in a study of glioma-infiltrating T cells after dendritic cell vaccination. Sequencing used immunoSEQ multiplex PCR; TCRdb keeps in-frame clones, though not all of them. The sample carries 60,000 or so clones, 86% recorded once. Time point: after dendritic cell vaccination, including at tumor progression/relapse. The material was blood, obtained after dendritic cell vaccination. The receptors shown here come from a human donor with glioblastoma.

This clone was found once. The chain uses TRBV29-1 and TRBJ1-1, with a possible D match to TRBD1 (6 bases). The CDR3 is 13 amino acids. V gave up 0 bases and J gave up 9 bases, with 14 bases separating them. Germline values: CDR1 SQVTM, CDR2 ANQGSEA. The CDR3 DNA is TGCAGCGTTGAAGATATGGGGTGGGGGCAAGCTTTCTTT. Protein product: CSVEDMGWGQAFF.

The rearrangement uses TRBV30 and TRBJ1-2; 11 bases line up with TRBD1. Germline CDR1 reads GTSNPN; CDR2 reads SVGIG (reference sequence). J was trimmed by 0 bases and V by 5 bases; bases with no gene match: 2. The CDR3 consists of 14 residues. CDR3 in amino acids: CAWGQGAPNYGYTF. DNA of the CDR3: TGTGCCTGGGGACAGGGGGCGCCTAACTATGGCTACACCTTC.

This clone appeared a single time. V gene TRBV10-1 combines with J gene TRBJ2-2, with TRBD1 matching over 7 bases. The CDR3 spans 15 residues. From germline, CDR1 is WNHNN and CDR2 SYGVQD (reference sequence). Trimming removed 4 bases from V and 5 bases from J; junction bases left unmatched: 7. The CDR3 DNA follows: TGCGCCAGCAGTGCCCGACAGGGTGGGACCGGGGAGCTGTTTTTT. Encoded protein: CASSARQGGTGELFF.

The chain uses TRBV15 and TRBJ1-5; 10 bases agree with TRBD1. Germline lookup yields CDR1 LNHNV and CDR2 YYDKDF (reference sequence). Germline trimming cut 2 bases from V and 6 bases from J; bases unmatched to any gene: 10. This CDR3 has 17 residues. The CDR3 bases are TGTGCCACCAGCAGATGGGGGGCCGACAGGGGGCGTCAGCCCCAGCATTTT. This sequence encodes CATSRWGADRGRQPQHF. The full variable domain, rest sourced from reference TRBV15 and TRBJ1-5, is DAMVIQNPRYQVTQFGKPVTLSCSQTLNHNVMYWYQQKSSQAPKLLFHYYDKDFNNEADTPDNFQSRRPNTSFCFLDIRSPGLGDTAMYLCATSRWGADRGRQPQHFGDGTRLSIL.

The chain couples TRBV7-2 to TRBJ2-7; D remains ambiguous. V was shortened by 5 bases and J by 3 bases, with 8 bases between the two germline ends. The CDR3 sequence is 12 residues long. From germline, CDR1 is SGHTA and CDR2 FQGNSA. CDR3 amino acids: CASSRRDYEQYF. DNA of the CDR3: TGTGCCAGCAGCCGCCGAGACTACGAGCAGTACTTC. Full variable domain (outside the CDR3, taken from reference TRBV7-2 and TRBJ2-7): GAGVSQSPSNKVTEKGKDVELRCDPISGHTALYWYRQSLGQGLEFLIYFQGNSAPDKSGLPSDRFSAERTGGSVSTLTIQRTQQEDSAVYLCASSRRDYEQYFGPGTRLTVT.

This chain links TRBV10-1 with TRBJ2-7; 13 bases map to TRBD2. The CDR3 runs to 18 residues. CDR1 is WNHNN, CDR2 SYGVQD, per germline (reference sequence). The V segment lost 4 bases and the J segment 5 bases; nucleotides outside the gene matches: 14. The CDR3 protein is CASSGHRGLAGRDHEQYF. CDR3 coding DNA: TGCGCCAGCAGTGGCCATAGGGGACTAGCGGGACGGGACCACGAGCAGTACTTC.

CDR3 sequence reads: CSVEVPRLAGDEQYF. CDR3 DNA: TGCAGCGTTGAAGTCCCCCGGCTAGCGGGAGACGAGCAGTACTTC. This chain links TRBV29-1 with TRBJ2-7, with 10 positions matching TRBD2. Germline loops: CDR1 SQVTM, CDR2 ANQGSEA. The CDR3 runs 15 residues. Trimming cost V 1 base and J 5 bases; bases outside gene matches: 8.

This CDR3 is CAWAPTGGLNTEAFF. DNA of the CDR3: TGTGCCTGGGCTCCGACAGGGGGCCTGAACACTGAAGCTTTCTTT. This rearrangement joins TRBV30 to TRBJ1-1, with 10 bases lining up with TRBD1. The germline V gene has CDR1 GTSNPN and CDR2 SVGIG (reference sequence). V lost 5 bases to trimming and J lost 0 bases; unmatched junction nucleotides: 6. The CDR3 is 15 amino acids. Looking up the rest from reference TRBV30 and TRBJ1-1 gives the full variable domain: SQTIHQWPATLVQPVGSPLSLECTVEGTSNPNLYWYRQAAGRGLQLLFYSVGIGQISSEVPQNLSASRPQDRQFILSSKKLLLSDSGFYLCAWAPTGGLNTEAFFGQGTRLTVV.

CDR3 sequence reads: CASVTSGGYGYTF. In DNA, the CDR3 is TGTGCCAGCGTCACTTCGGGAGGCTATGGCTACACCTTC. The rearrangement joins TRBV28 to TRBJ1-2; D gene unclear. V was pared by 8 bases and J by 4 bases, with 14 bases between. The CDR3 length is 13 residues. Per the germline V gene, CDR1 is MDHEN and CDR2 is SYDVKM.

This clone showed up just a few times. This chain connects TRBV14 to TRBJ1-3; D is ambiguous. There are 15 residues in the CDR3. V was clipped by 1 base and J by 0 bases, with 7 bases between them. Germline V lookup: CDR1 SGHDN, CDR2 FVKESK. For the CDR3, the DNA is TGTGCCAGCAGCCAAGTGGGCAACTCTGGAAACACCATATATTTT. Encoded protein: CASSQVGNSGNTIYF.

The V gene is TRBV23-1, the J gene TRBJ1-1; D call uncertain. TRBV23-1 is sorted into the ORF group, with uncertain function. This CDR3 contains 14 residues. V lost 0 bases to trimming and J lost 7 bases, with 12 bases between them. The CDR3 region is CASSQSNGPGEAFF. The CDR3 DNA reads as TGCGCCAGCAGTCAATCTAATGGGCCTGGTGAAGCTTTCTTT.

This rearrangement joins TRBV7-9 to TRBJ1-2; 7 nucleotides agree with TRBD1. Trimming took 5 bases from V and 0 from J; bases not matched to a gene: 15. The CDR3 contains 18 residues. The germline V gene has CDR1 SEHNR and CDR2 FQNEAQ (reference sequence). CDR3 coding DNA: TGTGCCAGCAGCACTATGACCGGACAGGACCGTCCTAACTATGGCTACACCTTC. Its translation: CASSTMTGQDRPNYGYTF.

This clone was found a few times. The V call is TRBV10-3, the J call TRBJ1-2; 7 nucleotides agree with TRBD1. This CDR3 is built from 14 residues. V was clipped by 6 bases and J by 4 bases; unmatched bases: 8. From germline, CDR1 is ENHRY and CDR2 SYGVKD. CDR3: CAISPQTGSYGYTF. The CDR3 coding sequence is TGTGCCATCAGCCCGCAGACAGGGAGCTATGGCTACACCTTC.

The DNA for the CDR3 is TGTGCCAGCACGACAGGGTTTAACTATGGCTACACCTTC. This codes for CASTTGFNYGYTF. The chain combines TRBV9 with TRBJ1-2, with 7 bases matching TRBD1. The CDR3 consists of 13 residues. Trimming cost V 6 bases and J 1 base; bases outside gene matches: 3. Germline V gene data show CDR1 as SGDLS and CDR2 as YYNGEE.

The table lists this clone with a count of one. J is TRBJ2-3 and V is TRBV19, with 12 bases that match TRBD1. The CDR3 sequence is 16 residues long. V shed 3 bases and J 5 bases; nucleotides not matched to a gene: 6. Germline CDR1 and CDR2: LNHDA and SQIVND (reference sequence). In nucleotides, the CDR3 is TGTGCCAGTAGTATCACCGGGACAGGGGGCGGAGATACGCAGTATTTT. This gives the protein CASSITGTGGGDTQYF.

The chain carries TRBV15 and TRBJ2-6; TRBD1 aligns across 9 bases. The V gene's germline CDR1 is LNHNV and CDR2 YYDKDF (reference sequence). V lost 5 bases, J lost 0 bases, and 5 bases stayed unmatched. This CDR3 is built from 17 residues. The CDR3 sequence: CATSGGQGHSGANVLTF. CDR3 in DNA: TGTGCCACCAGCGGGGGACAGGGACACTCTGGGGCCAACGTCCTGACTTTC.

V usage is TRBV14 and J usage is TRBJ2-3; perhaps TRBD2 as D (6 bases). Germline V gives CDR1 SGHDN, CDR2 FVKESK. This CDR3 region has 16 residues. Deletions cut 0 bases from V and 5 bases from J, with 15 bases between. In nucleotides, the CDR3 is TGTGCCAGCAGCCAAGATCGACTAGTCGTATTAGATACGCAGTATTTT. It encodes CASSQDRLVVLDTQYF.

This sequence joins TRBV7-8 and TRBJ2-5; TRBD1 matches 12 bases. V shed 7 bases and J 5 bases; nucleotides not matched to a gene: 11. Germline CDR1 and CDR2: SGHVS and FQNEAQ. This CDR3 region has 16 residues. In nucleotides, the CDR3 is TGTGCCAGCACCTTCAAAGGGGACAGGGGGCACGAGACCCAGTACTTC. Its protein is CASTFKGDRGHETQYF. Looking up the rest from reference TRBV7-8 and TRBJ2-5 gives the full variable domain: GAGVSQSPRYKVAKRGQDVALRCDPISGHVSLFWYQQALGQGPEFLTYFQNEAQLDKSGLPSDRFFAERPEGSVSTLKIQRTQQEDSAVYLCASTFKGDRGHETQYFGPGTRLLVL.

This chain connects TRBV5-1 to TRBJ2-7; 8 bases map to TRBD1. Germline V lookup: CDR1 SGHRS, CDR2 YFSETQ. V shed 3 bases and J 3 bases; nucleotides not matched to a gene: 5. CDR3 length: 14 residues. The CDR3: CASSSGQGIYEQYF. The CDR3 nucleotides are TGCGCCAGCAGCTCAGGACAGGGTATCTACGAGCAGTACTTC.

J is TRBJ1-1 and V is TRBV27; D gene ambiguous. In germline, CDR1 is MNHEY, CDR2 SMNVEV (reference sequence). This CDR3 has 18 residues. The germline V and J ends were trimmed by 4 bases and 1 base, with 22 bases remaining between them. The CDR3 here is CASSSPERGIFGNTEAFF. CDR3 coding DNA: TGTGCCAGCAGTTCACCGGAAAGAGGGATTTTTGGGAACACTGAAGCTTTCTTT.

The CDR3 DNA reads as TGTGCCAGCAGTTACGCTCGTTCCGGGACCCAGTACTTC. Its protein product is CASSYARSGTQYF. The chain carries TRBV6-5 and TRBJ2-5; D gene unclear. CDR3 size: 13 residues. V was trimmed by 2 bases and J by 7 bases, leaving 11 bases between them. Per the germline V gene, CDR1 is MNHEY and CDR2 is SVGAGI.

CDR3 coding DNA: TGTGCCAGCAGTGTCGGTCAAGAGACCCAGTACTTC. It translates to CASSVGQETQYF. The V call is TRBV2, the J call TRBJ2-5; D call uncertain. The V and J ends lost 4 bases and 2 bases respectively, with 5 bases between them. This CDR3 has 12 residues. Germline V lookup: CDR1 SNHLY, CDR2 FYNNEI.

The DNA of the CDR3 is TGTGCCAGCAGGCGGGGTACAATACAAGATGAGCAGTTCTTC. Translated: CASRRGTIQDEQFF. The rearrangement joins TRBV4-2 to TRBJ2-1, with a weak D call TRBD2 (6 bases). This CDR3 is built from 14 residues. Germline V gene sequence: CDR1 LGHNA, CDR2 YNFKEQ. V lost 6 bases and J lost 8, with 17 bases in between.

The chain employs TRBV4-1 and TRBJ1-1; D is perhaps TRBD1 (6 bases). The length of the CDR3 is 15 residues. Germline-derived CDR1 and CDR2 are MGHRA and YSYEKL. Trimming shortened V by 0 bases and J by 4 bases, and 12 bases separated the two germline ends. The CDR3 reads CASSQDEQGRTEAFF. The CDR3 DNA sequence: TGCGCCAGCAGCCAAGATGAGCAGGGGCGCACTGAAGCTTTCTTT.

The chain carries TRBV2 and TRBJ1-1; D is ambiguous. Germline V gene lookup returns CDR1 SNHLY and CDR2 FYNNEI. Trimming stripped 6 bases from V and 2 bases from J, with 10 bases between. CDR3 length equals 13 residues. The CDR3, as DNA: TGTGCCAGCAGATTGACACTTAACACTGAAGCTTTCTTT. It specifies CASRLTLNTEAFF.

The V and J genes are TRBV2 and TRBJ2-1; TRBD1 matches 9 bases. Trimming took 10 bases from V and 4 from J; bases not matched to a gene: 14. The CDR3 sequence is 16 residues long. In germline, CDR1 is SNHLY, CDR2 FYNNEI. Here the CDR3 reads CATETGGLDLYNEQFF. The CDR3 DNA sequence: TGTGCCACCGAGACAGGGGGGCTCGACCTATACAATGAGCAGTTCTTC.

CDR3 nucleotides: TGTGCCAGCAGCTCGAGGGCCCTGGGGGGAGAGACCCAGTACTTC. Encoded protein: CASSSRALGGETQYF. The V gene is TRBV5-6, the J gene TRBJ2-5; TRBD2 might be the D (6 bases). Germline assignment: CDR1 SGHDT and CDR2 YYEEEE. This CDR3 is 15 amino acids long. V lost 3 bases to trimming and J lost 4 bases, with 16 bases between them.